This T cell receptor beta chain was captured in a study of cytomegalovirus exposure and HLA in healthy donors. Findings and caveats of the study: Accounts indicate the classifier identified cytomegalovirus status with strong specificity and sensitivity. Serostatus for CMV was the only available immune exposure information. It was in a later analysis that TCR association rates were seen to vary by HLA locus, highest for DRB1 and lowest for HLA-C.

On this clone itself: Its target is not known.

Trimming removed 1 base from V and 4 bases from J, with 11 bases in between. Looked up from germline, CDR1 is SGHAT and CDR2 is FQNNGV. This CDR3 is 15 amino acids long. A multiplex PCR was run with 60 Vbeta primers and 13 Jbeta primers. Only in-frame clones appear in the TCRdb table, and some are missing; sequencing was by immunoSEQ multiplex PCR. The data hold under 150,000 clones, with 79% observed a single time. The V call is TRBV11-2, the J call TRBJ1-5; D is unclear. The sequencing sample was made of PBMCs. This receptor was taken from a young man in good health and CMV-seropositive. CDR3 sequence reads: CASSLGSGLNQPQHF. CDR3 in DNA: TGTGCCAGCAGCTTAGGTTCCGGTTTAAATCAGCCCCAGCATTTT.